Below are 8 T cell receptor beta chains sequenced from a single sample in a study of T cells in narcolepsy. Here immunoSEQ multiplex PCR was the method, and the copy in TCRdb shows in-frame clones only, minus some. The sample has about 36,000 clones; roughly 80% are singletons. The specimen sequenced was memory (CD45RA-) CD4+ T cells from blood. The receptors derive from a human donor in good health.

A few counts support this clone. The rearrangement uses TRBV6-5 and TRBJ2-7; the D is unclear. Trimming removed 5 bases from V and 6 bases from J, with 14 bases in between. This CDR3 contains 13 residues. Germline V gene lookup returns CDR1 MNHEY and CDR2 SVGAGI. The CDR3 here is CASSEALGSEQYF. The CDR3 region has the DNA TGTGCCAGCAGTGAAGCGCTGGGTTCCGAGCAGTACTTC.

The chain has TRBV10-3 and TRBJ2-1; D is perhaps TRBD2 (5 bases). Germline CDR1 reads ENHRY; CDR2 reads SYGVKD. Trimming shortened V by 3 bases and J by 0 bases, and 15 bases separated the two germline ends. The CDR3 has 17 residues. The CDR3 is CAISESGSRSSYNEQFF. In nucleotides, the CDR3 is TGTGCCATCAGTGAATCGGGGTCCCGGAGCTCCTACAATGAGCAGTTCTTC.

The DNA of the CDR3 is TGTGCCAGCAGGGCCCTACAGGGGGACGGCTACACCTTC. Its translation: CASRALQGDGYTF. The rearrangement uses TRBV6-1 and TRBJ1-2, with 8 bases lining up with TRBD1. Germline values: CDR1 MNHNS, CDR2 SASEGT. Trimming removed 6 bases from V and 8 bases from J; junction bases left unmatched: 8. CDR3 length equals 13 residues.

This chain connects TRBV21-1 to TRBJ2-7; the table calls TRBD2, which could not be checked here. TRBV21-1 is a documented pseudogene. This CDR3 comprises 17 residues. CDR3 sequence reads: CASSRILAGYHVYEQYF. As DNA, the CDR3 is TGTGCCAGCAGCAGAATCCTAGCGGGATATCATGTATACGAGCAGTACTTC.

This clone has a single count. This chain uses TRBV10-3 with TRBJ1-2; D is undetermined. Germline loops: CDR1 ENHRY, CDR2 SYGVKD. The germline V and J ends were trimmed by 5 bases and 2 bases, with 9 bases remaining between them. The CDR3 has 13 residues. The CDR3 region is CAISNQVNYGYTF. CDR3 DNA sequence: TGTGCCATCAGTAATCAAGTGAACTATGGCTACACCTTC.

The table lists this clone with a count of one. V usage is TRBV19 and J usage is TRBJ2-7; 7 bases match TRBD2. This CDR3 has 15 amino acids. Germline CDR1 reads LNHDA; CDR2 reads SQIVND (reference sequence). The junction had 7 bases not matched to a gene; V was cut back by 3 bases and J by 2 bases. CDR3 bases: TGTGCCAGTAGTATCGGTGGACTAGTCCCCTACGAGCAGTACTTC. This gives the protein CASSIGGLVPYEQYF.

The rearrangement links TRBV11-3 to TRBJ2-1; D unresolved. Germline CDR1 and CDR2: SGHNT and YENEEA. The CDR3 extends over 13 amino acids. V was cut by 5 bases and J by 6 bases, with 11 bases left in between. CDR3 coding DNA: TGTGCCAGCAGCCCAAATGAGATCAATGAGCAGTTCTTC. Its translation is CASSPNEINEQFF. Full variable domain (outside the CDR3, taken from reference TRBV11-3 and TRBJ2-1): EAGVVQSPRYKIIEKKQPVAFWCNPISGHNTLYWYLQNLGQGPELLIRYENEEAVDDSQLPKDRFSAERLKGVDSTLKIQPAELGDSAVYLCASSPNEINEQFFGPGTRLTVL.

The gene calls are TRBV5-1 and TRBJ1-3; D gene ambiguous. Trimming took off 0 bases at V and 0 bases at J, with 10 bases between the two ends. This CDR3 contains 16 residues. CDR1 SGHRS and CDR2 YFSETQ come from the germline V gene. This CDR3 reads CASSLAGSSSGNTIYF. CDR3 coding DNA: TGCGCCAGCAGCTTGGCCGGCTCCAGCTCTGGAAACACCATATATTTT.